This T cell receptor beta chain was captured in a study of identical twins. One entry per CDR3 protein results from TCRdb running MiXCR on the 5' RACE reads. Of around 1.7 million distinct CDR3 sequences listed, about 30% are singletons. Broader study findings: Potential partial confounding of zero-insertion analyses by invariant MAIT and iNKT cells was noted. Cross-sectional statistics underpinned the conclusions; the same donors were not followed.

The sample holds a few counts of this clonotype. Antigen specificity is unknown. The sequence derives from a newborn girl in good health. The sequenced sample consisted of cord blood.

This CDR3 is CASSQDPISGRTGGEQFF. Written as DNA, the CDR3 is TGCGCCAGCAGCCAAGATCCTATCAGCGGGAGGACAGGAGGTGAGCAGTTCTTC. This chain connects TRBV4-1 to TRBJ2-1, with 9 positions matching TRBD2. The CDR3 sequence is 18 residues long. Germline CDR1 MGHRA, CDR2 YSYEKL. J was trimmed by 9 bases and V by 0 bases; bases with no gene match: 15.